One sample yielded the 13 T cell receptor beta chains listed below, sequenced in a study of CD8 T cells in Susac syndrome. RNA totalling about 0.45 to 1 ug underwent reverse transcription with random hexamers. Using its own MiXCR run on the immunoSEQ multiplex PCR reads, TCRdb lists one record per CDR3 protein. Seen here are around 150,000 distinct CDR3 sequences, approximately 95% observed once, and the top ten hold about 0.18%. The material sequenced was CD8+ T cells from PBMCs. The source of these receptors is a human donor with Susac syndrome.

The J gene is TRBJ2-3, the V gene TRBV5-1; 7 bases agree with TRBD1. The CDR3 runs to 17 residues. V was clipped by 2 bases and J by 0 bases; unmatched bases: 9. The germline CDR1 and CDR2 sequences are SGHRS and YFSETQ. CDR3 DNA: TGCGCCAGCAGCTTCGTGGACAGGCCCACTAGCACAGATACGCAGTATTTT. It codes for CASSFVDRPTSTDTQYF.

V is TRBV5-1 and J is TRBJ2-7; 9 nucleotides agree with TRBD1. Germline-derived CDR1 and CDR2 are SGHRS and YFSETQ. This CDR3 region has 16 residues. V shed 4 bases and J 6 bases; nucleotides not matched to a gene: 14. The CDR3 region is CASSINRGPLGLEQYF. The CDR3, as DNA: TGCGCCAGCAGCATAAACAGGGGGCCTCTGGGACTCGAGCAGTACTTC.

The CDR3 DNA follows: TGTGCCGGTCCGGAGGATAGCAATCAGCCCCAGCATTTT. It encodes CAGPEDSNQPQHF. The chain employs TRBV6-6 and TRBJ1-5; no clear D. The V end lost 11 bases, the J end lost 0 bases, and 11 bases lay between the germline ends. The CDR3 totals 13 residues. Germline CDR1 and CDR2: MNHNY and SVGAGI (reference sequence).

The count of this clonotype is one. The CDR3 nucleotides are TGTGCCAGCAGTGAACCCCGGGACAGGGGATACGAGCAGTACTTC. This translates into CASSEPRDRGYEQYF. The V gene is TRBV28, the J gene TRBJ2-7, with 10 positions matching TRBD1. The V gene end was trimmed by 5 bases and the J gene end by 4 bases; junction bases not matched to a gene: 8. This CDR3 is 15 amino acids long. The germline gives CDR1 MDHEN, CDR2 SYDVKM.

The genes are TRBV20-1 and TRBJ2-7, with a tentative D call TRBD1 (5 bases). This CDR3 contains 15 residues. The V end was cut by 3 bases, the J end by 0 bases, with 15 bases between. Looked up from germline, CDR1 is DFQATT and CDR2 is SNEGSKA (reference sequence). CDR3 in DNA: TGCAGTGCTAGGGAGACAGACACCATCTCCTACGAGCAGTACTTC. This gives the protein CSARETDTISYEQYF.

The chain uses TRBV9 and TRBJ2-1, with D perhaps matching TRBD1 (5 bases). V was pared by 0 bases and J by 12 bases, with 13 bases between. Per the germline V gene, CDR1 is SGDLS and CDR2 is YYNGEE. The length of the CDR3 is 13 residues. CDR3: CASSVGGGTWQFF. The CDR3 DNA follows: TGTGCCAGCAGCGTAGGGGGCGGTACGTGGCAGTTCTTC.

The rearrangement joins TRBV12-3 or TRBV12-4 to TRBJ2-3, with 10 bases identical to TRBD2. V was pared by 5 bases and J by 5 bases, with 7 bases of the junction left unmatched. There are 15 residues in the CDR3. The CDR3 region is CASSQIAGGGDTQYF. The CDR3 region has the DNA TGTGCCAGCAGTCAGATAGCGGGAGGCGGAGATACGCAGTATTTT.

This clonotype was detected once. This chain joins TRBV27 and TRBJ1-1, with D perhaps TRBD1 (5 bases). Trimming cost V 6 bases and J 6 bases, with 17 bases left between them. The CDR3 has 14 residues. CDR1 is MNHEY and CDR2 is SMNVEV in the germline V gene (reference sequence). The CDR3 sequence is CASRSSSVGPEAFF. CDR3 sequence (DNA): TGTGCCAGCAGGTCCAGCAGTGTGGGACCTGAAGCTTTCTTT.

The chain has TRBV7-9 and TRBJ1-4; D possibly corresponds to TRBD1 (5 bases). The V end lost 5 bases, the J end lost 11 bases, and 12 bases lay between the germline ends. In germline, CDR1 is SEHNR, CDR2 FQNEAQ (reference sequence). This CDR3 region has 12 residues. The CDR3 coding sequence is TGTGCCAGCAGCCCATTTGGGGGGAAACTGTTTTTT. Its protein product is CASSPFGGKLFF.

The rearrangement joins TRBV7-8 to TRBJ2-5, with 10 positions matching TRBD2. J gave up 5 bases and V 1 base, and 7 bases lay outside the gene matches. The CDR3 is 16 residues long. In germline, CDR1 is SGHVS, CDR2 FQNEAQ. CDR3: CASSLVSGRSKETQYF. The CDR3, as DNA: TGTGCCAGCAGCTTAGTTAGCGGGAGGTCCAAGGAGACCCAGTACTTC. The complete variable domain, with remaining parts taken from reference TRBV7-8 and TRBJ2-5, reads GAGVSQSPRYKVAKRGQDVALRCDPISGHVSLFWYQQALGQGPEFLTYFQNEAQLDKSGLPSDRFFAERPEGSVSTLKIQRTQQEDSAVYLCASSLVSGRSKETQYFGPGTRLLVL.

The V call is TRBV25-1, the J call TRBJ2-2; D gene unclear. V was trimmed by 3 bases and J by 2 bases, leaving 1 base between them. CDR3 size: 12 residues. From germline, CDR1 is MGHDK and CDR2 SYGVNS. The CDR3 region has the DNA TGTGCCAGCAGTGATAACACCGGGGAGCTGTTTTTT. This encodes CASSDNTGELFF.

The chain employs TRBV3-1 and TRBJ2-2, with unresolved D. Trimming cost V 4 bases and J 8 bases, with 8 bases left between them. The CDR3 contains 12 residues. Per germline, CDR1 LGHDT and CDR2 YNNKEL (reference sequence). CDR3 DNA sequence: TGTGCCAGCAGCCCGGAGATGGGGGAGCTGTTTTTT. Amino acid sequence: CASSPEMGELFF.

V usage is TRBV20-1 and J usage is TRBJ2-7; 8 positions agree with TRBD1. With 4 bases clipped from V and 4 bases from J, the junction kept 12 bases outside the gene matches. Germline loops: CDR1 DFQATT, CDR2 SNEGSKA (reference sequence). The CDR3 totals 15 residues. The DNA for the CDR3 is TGCAGTGCTATACGAAACCCGACAGGGGAGTACGAGCAGTACTTC. Protein: CSAIRNPTGEYEQYF.